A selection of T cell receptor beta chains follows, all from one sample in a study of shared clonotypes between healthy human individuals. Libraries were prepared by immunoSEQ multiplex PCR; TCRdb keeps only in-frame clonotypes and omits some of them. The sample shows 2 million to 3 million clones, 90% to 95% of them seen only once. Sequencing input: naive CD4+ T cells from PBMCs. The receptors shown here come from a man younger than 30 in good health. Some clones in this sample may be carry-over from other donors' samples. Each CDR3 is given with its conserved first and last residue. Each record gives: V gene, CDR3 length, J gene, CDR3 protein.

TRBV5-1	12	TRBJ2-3	CASSLSSGTQYF
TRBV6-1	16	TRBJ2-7	CASSEGVSSDGYEQYF
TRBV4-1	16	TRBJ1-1	CASSQISGRGNTEAFF
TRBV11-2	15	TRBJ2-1	CASSFKMSSYNEQFF
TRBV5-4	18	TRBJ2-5	CASSPGPRRRADQETQYF
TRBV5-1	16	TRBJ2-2	CASSLITATNTGELFF
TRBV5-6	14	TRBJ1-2	CASSLGRPSYGYTF
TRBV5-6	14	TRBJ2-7	CASVLNGGNYEQYF
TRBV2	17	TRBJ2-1	CASKEMMGWVDYNEQFF
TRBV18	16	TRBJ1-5	CASSLTKQGSGQPQHF
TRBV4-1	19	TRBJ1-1	CASSQDRRGIGVVNTEAFF
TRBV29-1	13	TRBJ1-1	CSAERQTGTEAFF
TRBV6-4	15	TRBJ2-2	CASSPRGVNTGELFF
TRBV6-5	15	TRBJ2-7	CASTPGPASGSEQYF
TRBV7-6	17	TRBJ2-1	CASSLQLAGVGYNEQFF
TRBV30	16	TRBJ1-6	CAWSRTRILNNSPLHF
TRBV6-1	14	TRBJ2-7	CASSEDTGYYEQYF
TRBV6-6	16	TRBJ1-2	CASSYGVITSNYGYTF
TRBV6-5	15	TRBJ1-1	CASSYSGGLGTEAFF
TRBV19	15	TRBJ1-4	CASSIQDGDNEKLFF
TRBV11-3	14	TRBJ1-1	CASSFSGSNTEAFF
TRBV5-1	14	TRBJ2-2	CASRGIANTGELFF
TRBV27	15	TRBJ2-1	CASSSRGGGADEQFF
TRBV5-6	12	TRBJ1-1	CASSATGFEAFF
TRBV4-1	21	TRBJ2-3	CASSQRATGPSRDSPTDTQYF
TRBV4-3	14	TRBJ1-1	CASSQRGGNTEAFF
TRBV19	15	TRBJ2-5	CASSMLGQGGETQYF
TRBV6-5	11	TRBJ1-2	CASSKGQAYTF
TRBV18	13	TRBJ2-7	CASSPPESYEQYF
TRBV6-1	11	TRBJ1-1	CASSEFEEAFF
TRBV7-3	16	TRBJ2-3	CASSLETGVLVDTQYF
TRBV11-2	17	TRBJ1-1	CASSSVSIRGVNTEAFF
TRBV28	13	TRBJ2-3	CASKGGNTDTQYF
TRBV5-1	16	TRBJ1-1	CASSLKPGTGNTEAFF